The 12 T cell receptor beta chains given below trace back to one sample, sequenced in a study of T cell responses to AZD1222 COVID-19 vaccine. TCRdb's copy holds only in-frame clones and misses some; the assay was immunoSEQ multiplex PCR. The sample includes more than 95,000 clones, less than 90% of them seen just once. The starting material was peripheral blood, obtained on day 0 of AZD1222 vaccination. The receptors originated from an adult in good health.

This clone appeared a single time. The chain carries TRBV6-6 and TRBJ1-4, with a tentative D call TRBD1 (6 bases). Germline V gene lookup returns CDR1 MNHNY and CDR2 SVGAGI (reference sequence). V lost 6 bases to trimming and J lost 8 bases, with 16 bases between them. CDR3 length equals 14 residues. CDR3 in amino acids: CASRAGQLGEKLFF. CDR3 DNA: TGTGCCAGCAGAGCCGGACAGCTGGGAGAAAAACTGTTTTTT.

This CDR3 is CATSRDRVTQYF. The CDR3 DNA reads TGTGCCACCAGCAGAGATCGGGTTACGCAGTATTTT. The J gene is TRBJ2-3, the V gene TRBV15; D ambiguous. Germline CDR1 LNHNV, CDR2 YYDKDF (reference sequence). The CDR3 runs 12 residues. V was pared by 0 bases and J by 8 bases, with 6 bases between.

This sequence joins TRBV27 and TRBJ2-1; D may be TRBD1 (6 bases). This CDR3 has 14 residues. V lost 5 bases to trimming and J lost 7 bases, with 15 bases between them. Germline CDR1 reads MNHEY; CDR2 reads SMNVEV (reference sequence). The DNA for the CDR3 is TGTGCCAGCAGTATCTCCGGACAGATGAATGAGCAGTTCTTC. The encoded protein is CASSISGQMNEQFF.

This chain links TRBV19 with TRBJ2-5, with 9 bases matching TRBD1. In germline, CDR1 is LNHDA, CDR2 SQIVND (reference sequence). V gave up 6 bases and J gave up 4 bases; unmatched junction bases: 6. The CDR3 consists of 14 residues. The CDR3 spells CASRAGTGRETQYF. CDR3 coding DNA: TGTGCCAGTAGAGCCGGGACAGGGAGAGAGACCCAGTACTTC.

This chain uses TRBV6-2 or TRBV6-3 with TRBJ2-3, with 13 bases identical to TRBD2. With V trimmed by 6 bases and J by 4 bases, 7 bases remained unmatched. The CDR3 is 16 residues long. CDR1 and CDR2 (germline): MNHEY, SVGEGT. The CDR3 nucleotides read TGTGCCAGCAGCTATACTAGCGGGGGGGCCTCAGATACGCAGTATTTT. It translates to CASSYTSGGASDTQYF.

The chain uses TRBV9 and TRBJ1-2; 8 bases match TRBD1. The V gene's germline CDR1 is SGDLS and CDR2 YYNGEE. Trimming at V came to 4 bases and at J to 7 bases, leaving 9 bases not matched to a gene. This CDR3 is 14 amino acids long. CDR3 loop: CASSPGQGVSGYTF. The DNA of the CDR3 is TGTGCCAGCAGCCCAGGACAGGGTGTGTCTGGCTACACCTTC.

The rearrangement links TRBV27 to TRBJ2-3; D not certain. This CDR3 region has 11 residues. The V gene's germline CDR1 is MNHEY and CDR2 SMNVEV (reference sequence). V was cut by 3 bases and J by 6 bases, with 4 bases left in between. For the CDR3, the DNA is TGTGCCAGCAGTTTTGTGGATACGCAGTATTTT. Encoded protein: CASSFVDTQYF.

This rearrangement joins TRBV7-3 to TRBJ2-5, with 7 bases matching TRBD1. Losses at the gene ends were 5 bases for V and 5 bases for J; bases not matched to a gene: 8. This CDR3 spans 14 amino acids. Germline V gives CDR1 SGHTA, CDR2 FQGTGA. The CDR3: CASSQTGAGETQYF. In DNA form, the CDR3 reads TGTGCCAGCAGCCAAACAGGGGCCGGGGAGACCCAGTACTTC.

The rearrangement uses TRBV3-1 (or the pseudogene TRBV3-2) and TRBJ2-3; 8 positions agree with TRBD2. The CDR3 consists of 18 residues. Losses at the gene ends were 4 bases for V and 4 bases for J; bases not matched to a gene: 16. Germline CDR1 and CDR2: LGHDT and YNNKEL (reference sequence). CDR3 DNA sequence: TGTGCCAGCAGCCCTGCCCAGAAGGGCCCTAGCGGGTCAGATACGCAGTATTTT. Protein: CASSPAQKGPSGSDTQYF.

This chain joins TRBV4-2 and TRBJ2-3; TRBD2 aligns across 13 bases. Trimming at V came to 0 bases and at J to 1 base, leaving 7 bases not matched to a gene. The CDR3 length is 19 residues. Germline loops: CDR1 LGHNA, CDR2 YNFKEQ. The CDR3 coding sequence is TGTGCCAGCAGCCAAGATACCGGACTAGCGGGAGCTCGCACAGATACGCAGTATTTT. Residues: CASSQDTGLAGARTDTQYF.

The chain couples TRBV2 to TRBJ2-1; maybe TRBD2 (5 bases). The CDR3 is 15 amino acids. V lost 4 bases to trimming and J lost 1 base, with 11 bases between them. CDR1 is SNHLY, CDR2 FYNNEI, per germline. CDR3 coding DNA: TGTGCCAGCAGTGTTCTGGCGGGTTCCTACAATGAGCAGTTCTTC. Translated: CASSVLAGSYNEQFF. The full variable domain, in which reference TRBV2 and TRBJ2-1 provide the parts outside the CDR3, is EPEVTQTPSHQVTQMGQEVILRCVPISNHLYFYWYRQILGQKVEFLVSFYNNEISEKSEIFDDQFSVERPDGSNFTLKIRSTKLEDSAMYFCASSVLAGSYNEQFFGPGTRLTVL.

This chain joins TRBV3-1 (or the pseudogene TRBV3-2) and TRBJ1-1; no firm D call. This CDR3 comprises 14 residues. The V gene lost 1 base and the J gene lost 4 bases, with 10 bases spanning the gap. Germline assignment: CDR1 LGHDT and CDR2 YNNKEL (reference sequence). The CDR3 region has the DNA TGTGCCAGCAGCCAAGGGCACCTTACCACTGAAGCTTTCTTT. This translates into CASSQGHLTTEAFF.